These 23 T cell receptor beta chains were all obtained from the same sample, sequenced in a study of T cells in Graves' hyperthyroidism and ophthalmopathy. Authors of the study amplified TCR beta CDR3 regions from RNA transcripts. TCR CDR3 regions were first amplified by RT-PCR with HTBI primers. TCRdb ran MiXCR on the multiplex PCR reads and lists one entry per CDR3 protein. The repertoire includes about 640,000 distinct CDR3 sequences, about 20% of them detected once, and approximately 30% sits in the top ten. Sequences were obtained from blood. The receptors originated from a man aged 25-45 years with Graves' ophthalmopathy.

J is TRBJ2-7 and V is TRBV29-1; no clear D gene. The germline V and J ends were trimmed by 5 bases and 3 bases, with 11 bases remaining between them. Germline V gene sequence: CDR1 SQVTM, CDR2 ANQGSEA. This CDR3 has 12 amino acids. DNA for the CDR3: TGCAGCGTTCTTCTCGCTAACTACGAGCAGTACTTC. Amino acid sequence: CSVLLANYEQYF.

This clonotype has a handful of counts. The chain is built from TRBV19 and TRBJ2-6, with 11 bases lining up with TRBD1. Looked up from germline, CDR1 is LNHDA and CDR2 is SQIVND (reference sequence). This CDR3 is built from 17 residues. After removal of 4 bases from V and 0 bases from J, the junction contained 2 bases not matched to a gene. CDR3 residues: CASSNGTGGSGANVLTF. The CDR3 DNA reads TGTGCCAGTAGTAACGGGACAGGGGGCTCTGGGGCCAACGTCCTGACTTTC. Full variable domain (missing parts from reference TRBV19 and TRBJ2-6): DGGITQSPKYLFRKEGQNVTLSCEQNLNHDAMYWYRQDPGQGLRLIYYSQIVNDFQKGDIAEGYSVSREKKESFPLTVTSAQKNPTAFYLCASSNGTGGSGANVLTFGAGSRLTVL.

Here the CDR3 DNA reads TGTGCCAGCAGTCTGACAGGTCCCTCTTCGGGAAACACCATATATTTT. Protein product: CASSLTGPSSGNTIYF. The chain joins TRBV28 to TRBJ1-3; the D gene is possibly TRBD1 (6 bases). Per germline, CDR1 MDHEN and CDR2 SYDVKM. The CDR3 length is 16 residues. Trimming removed 5 bases from V and 4 bases from J, with 18 bases in between. Drawing the rest from reference TRBV28 and TRBJ1-3, the complete variable domain is DVKVTQSSRYLVKRTGEKVFLECVQDMDHENMFWYRQDPGLGLRLIYFSYDVKMKEKGDIPEGYSVSREKKERFSLILESASTNQTSMYLCASSLTGPSSGNTIYFGEGSWLTVV.

This clonotype showed up just a few times. V gene TRBV11-2 combines with J gene TRBJ1-3; 8 bases match TRBD1. Per germline, CDR1 SGHAT and CDR2 FQNNGV. This CDR3 comprises 16 residues. With V trimmed by 5 bases and J by 1 base, 7 bases remained unmatched. The CDR3: CASSNYQGASGNTIYF. The CDR3 DNA reads TGTGCCAGCAGCAATTACCAGGGGGCTTCTGGAAACACCATATATTTT.

This clonotype was counted a few times. The rearrangement joins TRBV12-3 or TRBV12-4 to TRBJ2-5, with TRBD1 as a possible D gene (5 bases). V lost 6 bases to trimming and J lost 10 bases, with 15 bases between them. The CDR3 has 12 amino acids. The CDR3 loop is CASRPETEDQYF. The CDR3, as DNA: TGTGCCAGCAGACCGGAGACAGAGGACCAGTACTTC.

V usage is TRBV5-1 and J usage is TRBJ2-2; D unclear. V gave up 0 bases and J gave up 3 bases, with 6 bases separating them. Per the germline V gene, CDR1 is SGHRS and CDR2 is YFSETQ. The length of the CDR3 is 14 residues. Here the CDR3 DNA reads TGCGCCAGCAGCTTGGAGATGTACACCGGGGAGCTGTTTTTT. Translating gives CASSLEMYTGELFF. The full variable domain, its missing parts supplied by reference TRBV5-1 and TRBJ2-2, is KAGVTQTPRYLIKTRGQQVTLSCSPISGHRSVSWYQQTPGQGLQFLFEYFSETQRNKGNFPGRFSGRQFSNSRSEMNVSTLELGDSALYLCASSLEMYTGELFFGEGSRLTVL.

V usage is TRBV2 and J usage is TRBJ1-2, with D unresolved. The CDR3 totals 14 residues. The V end was cut by 3 bases, the J end by 0 bases, with 8 bases between. The germline gives CDR1 SNHLY, CDR2 FYNNEI. CDR3 amino acids: CASSDLTSNYGYTF. Written as DNA, the CDR3 is TGTGCCAGCAGTGACCTTACTTCTAACTATGGCTACACCTTC.

This clonotype turned up a few times. The genes are TRBV30 and TRBJ1-4, with D hard to call. Germline lookup yields CDR1 GTSNPN and CDR2 SVGIG (reference sequence). Trimming stripped 2 bases from V and 6 bases from J, with 10 bases between. CDR3 size: 13 residues. The CDR3 reads CAWSRGVDEKLFF. CDR3 nucleotides: TGTGCCTGGAGTCGCGGGGTCGATGAAAAACTGTTTTTT.

This clonotype was seen more than once but under ten times. The CDR3 protein is CASSLLLTAGSYEQYF. The CDR3 DNA reads as TGTGCCAGCAGCTTGCTTCTCACGGCAGGTTCCTACGAGCAGTACTTC. The J gene is TRBJ2-7, the V gene TRBV11-2, with D hard to call. Looked up from germline, CDR1 is SGHAT and CDR2 is FQNNGV. This CDR3 region has 16 residues. V lost 3 bases and J lost 1, with 16 bases in between.

This clonotype was seen more than once but under ten times. At one of its ends the junction is not consistent with the germline gene, which may arise from a read error. The V gene is TRBV7-7, the J gene TRBJ2-1; TRBD1 might be the D (6 bases). The CDR3 covers 15 residues. The germline gives CDR1 SSHAT, CDR2 FNYEAQ (reference sequence). In DNA form, the CDR3 reads TGTGCTAGCAGCTCAGGGGCTAGCAGTTACAATGAGCAGTTCTTC. This sequence encodes CASSSGASSYNEQFF.

This clonotype appeared many times. This chain joins TRBV12-3 or TRBV12-4 and TRBJ2-7; 7 nucleotides align to TRBD1. The V gene end was trimmed by 5 bases and the J gene end by 6 bases; junction bases not matched to a gene: 10. The length of the CDR3 is 14 residues. CDR3: CASSAQPQGVEQYF. DNA for the CDR3: TGTGCCAGCAGTGCCCAACCGCAGGGGGTCGAGCAGTACTTC.

This clonotype was recorded at least ten times. This rearrangement joins TRBV7-2 to TRBJ1-6; TRBD1 aligns across 9 bases. The length of the CDR3 is 14 residues. CDR1 is SGHTA and CDR2 is FQGNSA in the germline V gene. V was clipped by 5 bases and J by 7 bases; unmatched bases: 3. The CDR3 region has the DNA TGTGCCAGCAGCCCACAGGGGGCAAATTCACCCCTCCACTTT. It is translated as CASSPQGANSPLHF.

This chain links TRBV12-3 or TRBV12-4 with TRBJ2-1, with 11 bases matching TRBD1. Trimming at V came to 5 bases and at J to 7 bases, leaving 4 bases not matched to a gene. The CDR3 length is 14 residues. The CDR3: CASSGGTGGNEQFF. The CDR3 DNA follows: TGTGCCAGCAGTGGCGGGACAGGGGGGAATGAGCAGTTCTTC.

The chain joins TRBV6-2 or TRBV6-3 to TRBJ2-1, with TRBD1 as a possible D gene (5 bases). The V gene lost 2 bases and the J gene lost 8 bases, with 16 bases spanning the gap. Germline CDR1 reads MNHEY; CDR2 reads SVGEGT. This CDR3 spans 15 amino acids. CDR3: CASSYPTIGVYEQFF. CDR3 in DNA: TGTGCCAGCAGTTACCCGACAATAGGGGTCTATGAGCAGTTCTTC.

The gene calls are TRBV30 and TRBJ1-2; D is unresolved. Trimming pared 7 bases from V and 8 bases from J, leaving 14 bases between. The CDR3 has 11 residues. Germline-derived CDR1 and CDR2 are GTSNPN and SVGIG (reference sequence). CDR3 nucleotides: TGTGCCTTCTCCAGTGGCTTCGGCTACACCTTC. Amino acid sequence: CAFSSGFGYTF.

The table lists this clonotype with a count of one. This chain connects TRBV6-1 to TRBJ1-1, with a tentative D call TRBD1 (5 bases). Trimming pared 8 bases from V and 1 base from J, leaving 20 bases between. Germline loops: CDR1 MNHNS, CDR2 SASEGT. The CDR3 is 16 amino acids. The CDR3 region is CASSTARGSANTEAFF. DNA of the CDR3: TGTGCCAGCTCCACGGCGAGGGGATCCGCGAACACTGAAGCTTTCTTT.

The rearrangement joins TRBV5-5 to TRBJ2-7, with 7 bases fitting TRBD2. CDR3 length: 15 amino acids. The germline V gene has CDR1 SGHKS and CDR2 YYEKEE (reference sequence). Trimming cost V 2 bases and J 2 bases; bases outside gene matches: 7. In nucleotides, the CDR3 is TGTGCCAGCAGCTTTGGGGGGGACGGAGCCTACGAGCAGTACTTC. As protein: CASSFGGDGAYEQYF.

This clonotype was recorded once. The genes are TRBV6-1 and TRBJ2-5; 13 nucleotides align to TRBD2. Germline V gene sequence: CDR1 MNHNS, CDR2 SASEGT. V lost 6 bases to trimming and J lost 0 bases; unmatched junction nucleotides: 13. The CDR3 is made up of 19 amino acids. Here the CDR3 DNA reads TGTGCCAGCAGCCCTGGTTACTGGACTAGCGGGAGTTACCAAGAGACCCAGTACTTC. This codes for CASSPGYWTSGSYQETQYF.

The table lists this clonotype with a few counts. The V gene is TRBV5-1, the J gene TRBJ2-1, with 10 bases identical to TRBD2. J gave up 6 bases and V 4 bases, and 10 bases lay outside the gene matches. Germline CDR1 and CDR2: SGHRS and YFSETQ. This CDR3 has 16 amino acids. In DNA, the CDR3 is TGCGCCAGCAGCCCCGCGGTAGCGGGAGGTCCCAATGAGCAGTTCTTC. Protein product: CASSPAVAGGPNEQFF. Variable domain in full (rest from reference TRBV5-1 and TRBJ2-1): KAGVTQTPRYLIKTRGQQVTLSCSPISGHRSVSWYQQTPGQGLQFLFEYFSETQRNKGNFPGRFSGRQFSNSRSEMNVSTLELGDSALYLCASSPAVAGGPNEQFFGPGTRLTVL.

This clonotype has a handful of counts. V usage is TRBV27 and J usage is TRBJ1-2; the D gene is possibly TRBD1 (5 bases). Trimming cost V 6 bases and J 9 bases, with 14 bases left between them. Per the germline V gene, CDR1 is MNHEY and CDR2 is SMNVEV (reference sequence). The CDR3 has 12 amino acids. CDR3: CASSPGFLSYTF. CDR3 in DNA: TGTGCCAGCAGCCCAGGGTTTTTGAGCTACACCTTC.

CDR3 in amino acids: CASSLGAGTDTQYF. The DNA for the CDR3 is TGTGCCAGCAGCTTAGGGGCAGGCACAGATACGCAGTATTTT. V gene TRBV11-2 combines with J gene TRBJ2-3; D ambiguous. This CDR3 is built from 14 residues. The germline gives CDR1 SGHAT, CDR2 FQNNGV. Trimming shortened V by 1 base and J by 1 base, and 6 bases separated the two germline ends.

V gene TRBV28 combines with J gene TRBJ2-1, with 8 bases aligning to TRBD2. V lost 3 bases, J lost 8 bases, and 12 bases stayed unmatched. Germline V gives CDR1 MDHEN, CDR2 SYDVKM. The CDR3 spans 16 residues. The CDR3 here is CASSFQTGTRRDEQFF. CDR3 DNA: TGTGCCAGCAGTTTTCAAACCGGGACTAGACGCGATGAGCAGTTCTTC.

This chain uses TRBV7-2 with TRBJ2-3; a possible D gene is TRBD2 (6 bases). Germline V gives CDR1 SGHTA, CDR2 FQGNSA. Deletions cut 5 bases from V and 5 bases from J, with 20 bases between. This CDR3 spans 16 amino acids. Here the CDR3 reads CASSPLLGGGLDTQYF. CDR3 sequence (DNA): TGTGCCAGCAGCCCGCTTCTTGGGGGAGGTTTAGATACGCAGTATTTT.